Sequencing of this T cell receptor (beta chain) was carried out in a study of blood T cell repertoires in COVID-19. As for the study in general: The samples span acute and convalescent COVID-19 from the United States, Italy and Spain. PBMCs, B-cell-depleted T cells, or T cells provided the cDNA or gDNA that made up the material.

Profiled with immunoSEQ multiplex PCR; TCRdb holds only in-frame clones, not every one. The sample yields about 220,000 clones, roughly 85% seen once. While infection was still active, Seattle patients were enrolled and then followed longitudinally. The TCR comes from a woman in her seventies with COVID-19, enrolled during active disease. Sequencing was performed on peripheral blood.

The CDR3 loop is CASGLTGVPGNTIYF. In nucleotides, the CDR3 is TGCGCCAGCGGACTCACAGGGGTCCCGGGAAACACCATATATTTT. The rearrangement joins TRBV5-1 to TRBJ1-3; 7 bases fit TRBD1. This CDR3 comprises 15 residues. J gave up 4 bases and V 7 bases, and 11 bases lay outside the gene matches. CDR1 is SGHRS and CDR2 is YFSETQ in the germline V gene.